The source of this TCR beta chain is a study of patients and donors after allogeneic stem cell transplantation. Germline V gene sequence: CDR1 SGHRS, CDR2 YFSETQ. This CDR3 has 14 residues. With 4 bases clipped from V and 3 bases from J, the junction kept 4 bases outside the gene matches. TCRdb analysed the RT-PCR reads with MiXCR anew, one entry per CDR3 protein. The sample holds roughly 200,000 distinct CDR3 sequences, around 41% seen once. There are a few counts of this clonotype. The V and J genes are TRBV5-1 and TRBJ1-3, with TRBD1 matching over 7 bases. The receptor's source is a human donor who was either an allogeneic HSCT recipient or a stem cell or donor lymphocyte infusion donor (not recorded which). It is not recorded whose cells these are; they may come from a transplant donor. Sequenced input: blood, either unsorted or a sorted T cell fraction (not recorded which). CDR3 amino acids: CASSRQGFGNTIYF. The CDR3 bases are TGCGCCAGCAGCCGACAGGGTTTTGGAAACACCATATATTTT.